These T cell receptor beta chains were read from a single sample in a study of CD8 T cells in ankylosing spondylitis. TCRdb reprocessed the 5' RACE reads via MiXCR and lists one record per CDR3 protein. The repertoire holds about 210,000 distinct CDR3 sequences, about 6.7% seen once, with approximately 15% in the top ten. The sequencing sample was made of blood, either unsorted or a sorted T cell fraction (not recorded which). The receptor source for this set is a male donor with ankylosing spondylitis. Each CDR3 is given with its conserved first and last residue. D genes are given only for firm matches. Some rows have no size entry. The others give once, few or many, or a class for an expanded clone.

V gene: TRBV7-9; J gene: TRBJ1-2; clone size: many; D gene: .; CDR3 protein: CASSLGVGHRGYTF; CDR3 DNA: TGTGCCAGCAGCTTAGGAGTAGGGCATCGTGGCTACACCTTC
V gene: TRBV10-3; J gene: TRBJ2-1; clone size: many; D gene: TRBD1; CDR3 protein: CAIRTGGRVDPSSYNEQFF; CDR3 DNA: TGTGCCATCAGAACAGGGGGCCGTGTAGACCCCAGCTCCTACAATGAGCAGTTCTTC
V gene: TRBV20-1; J gene: TRBJ1-1; clone size: many; D gene: TRBD1; CDR3 protein: CSASTGDTEAFF; CDR3 DNA: TGCAGTGCTAGCACAGGGGACACTGAAGCTTTCTTT
V gene: TRBV10-3; J gene: TRBJ1-1; clone size: many; D gene: .; CDR3 protein: CAISVQAMNTEAFF; CDR3 DNA: TGTGCCATCAGTGTACAGGCCATGAACACTGAAGCTTTCTTT
V gene: TRBV10-3; J gene: TRBJ1-1; clone size: many; D gene: .; CDR3 protein: CAISESNPGVVNTEAFF; CDR3 DNA: TGTGCCATCAGTGAGTCGAATCCAGGGGTTGTGAACACTGAAGCTTTCTTT
V gene: TRBV5-8; J gene: TRBJ2-7; clone size: few; D gene: .; CDR3 protein: CASTTWTVRDEQYF; CDR3 DNA: TGTGCCAGCACCACCTGGACAGTGAGGGACGAGCAGTACTTC
V gene: TRBV16; J gene: TRBJ1-1; clone size: many; D gene: TRBD1; CDR3 protein: CASSPRQGTEAFF; CDR3 DNA: TGTGCCAGCAGCCCCCGACAGGGCACTGAAGCTTTCTTT
V gene: TRBV7-9; J gene: TRBJ2-7; clone size: many; D gene: TRBD1; CDR3 protein: CASSSTRTGSHEQYF; CDR3 DNA: TGTGCCAGCAGCTCCACGAGGACAGGTTCCCACGAGCAGTACTTC
V gene: TRBV27; J gene: TRBJ2-1; clone size: .; D gene: .; CDR3 protein: CASRFGGAYNEQFF; CDR3 DNA: TGTGCCAGCAGATTCGGGGGCGCCTACAATGAGCAGTTCTTC
V gene: TRBV4-2; J gene: TRBJ2-5; clone size: many; D gene: TRBD2; CDR3 protein: CASSQDLAGGETQYF; CDR3 DNA: TGTGCCAGCAGCCAAGACCTAGCGGGAGGAGAGACCCAGTACTTC
V gene: TRBV4-2; J gene: TRBJ2-1; clone size: .; D gene: .; CDR3 protein: CASSQDSGEGNEQFF; CDR3 DNA: TGTGCCAGCAGCCAAGATTCTGGAGAAGGCAATGAGCAGTTCTTC
V gene: TRBV7-9; J gene: TRBJ1-6; clone size: many; D gene: .; CDR3 protein: CASSLGTGGALHF; CDR3 DNA: TGTGCCAGCAGCTTAGGGACTGGTGGAGCCCTCCACTTT
V gene: TRBV11-1; J gene: TRBJ1-1; clone size: many; D gene: .; CDR3 protein: CASSFPALGNTEAFF; CDR3 DNA: TGTGCCAGCAGCTTTCCCGCACTCGGGAACACTGAAGCTTTCTTT
V gene: TRBV10-3; J gene: TRBJ2-1; clone size: many; D gene: .; CDR3 protein: CAISGGGYNEQFF; CDR3 DNA: TGTGCCATCAGTGGAGGGGGATACAATGAGCAGTTCTTC
V gene: TRBV27; J gene: TRBJ2-7; clone size: many; D gene: .; CDR3 protein: CASSYQTGSYEQYF; CDR3 DNA: TGTGCCAGCAGTTACCAGACAGGATCCTACGAGCAGTACTTC
V gene: TRBV16; J gene: TRBJ2-1; clone size: many; D gene: TRBD2; CDR3 protein: CASSRPGLAGNEQFF; CDR3 DNA: TGTGCCAGCAGCCGCCCGGGACTAGCAGGCAATGAGCAGTTCTTC
V gene: TRBV5-1; J gene: TRBJ2-7; clone size: .; D gene: TRBD1; CDR3 protein: CASSLSGQTYEQYF; CDR3 DNA: TGCGCCAGCAGCTTGTCGGGACAGACCTACGAGCAGTACTTC
V gene: TRBV4-3; J gene: TRBJ1-1; clone size: many; D gene: TRBD1; CDR3 protein: CASSQETLGQSGAFF; CDR3 DNA: TGCGCCAGCAGCCAAGAAACCCTGGGACAGAGTGGAGCTTTCTTT
V gene: TRBV7-9; J gene: TRBJ2-7; clone size: few; D gene: .; CDR3 protein: CASSPGGPDEQYF; CDR3 DNA: TGTGCCAGCAGCCCCGGGGGGCCGGACGAGCAGTACTTC
V gene: TRBV6-5; J gene: TRBJ2-7; clone size: .; D gene: TRBD1; CDR3 protein: CASSYFSGQGDYEQYF; CDR3 DNA: TGTGCCAGCAGTTACTTTTCGGGACAGGGGGACTACGAGCAGTACTTC
V gene: TRBV7-2; J gene: TRBJ2-1; clone size: many; D gene: TRBD2; CDR3 protein: CASSLHGRGYNEQFF; CDR3 DNA: TGTGCCAGCAGCTTACACGGGAGGGGTTACAATGAGCAGTTCTTC
V gene: TRBV7-6; J gene: TRBJ2-2; clone size: many; D gene: TRBD1; CDR3 protein: CASSPSGGPTGELFF; CDR3 DNA: TGTGCCAGCAGCCCTTCAGGGGGTCCCACCGGGGAGCTGTTTTTT
V gene: TRBV24-1; J gene: TRBJ2-2; clone size: many; D gene: TRBD1; CDR3 protein: CATSDGTGFAGELFF; CDR3 DNA: TGTGCCACCAGTGATGGGACAGGGTTCGCCGGGGAGCTGTTTTTT
V gene: TRBV11-2; J gene: TRBJ2-7; clone size: many; D gene: .; CDR3 protein: CASTVGPSWEQYF; CDR3 DNA: TGTGCCAGCACCGTGGGACCATCGTGGGAGCAGTACTTC
V gene: TRBV6-1; J gene: TRBJ1-2; clone size: many; D gene: .; CDR3 protein: CASSENYGYTF; CDR3 DNA: TGTGCCAGCAGTGAGAACTATGGCTACACCTTC
V gene: TRBV7-9; J gene: TRBJ2-1; clone size: .; D gene: .; CDR3 protein: CASSFTYNEQFF; CDR3 DNA: TGTGCCAGCAGCTTCACATACAATGAGCAGTTCTTC
V gene: TRBV18; J gene: TRBJ2-6; clone size: .; D gene: .; CDR3 protein: CASSPAVGGQTSARSGANVLTF; CDR3 DNA: TGTGCCAGCTCACCAGCAGTGGGGGGACAGACTAGCGCGCGCTCTGGGGCCAACGTCCTGACTTTC
V gene: TRBV27; J gene: TRBJ2-5; clone size: many; D gene: .; CDR3 protein: CASSPPMFETQYF; CDR3 DNA: TGTGCCAGCAGTCCGCCTATGTTCGAGACCCAGTACTTC
V gene: TRBV6-1; J gene: TRBJ2-3; clone size: many; D gene: .; CDR3 protein: CASSETGRPSTDTQYF; CDR3 DNA: TGTGCCAGCAGTGAGACCGGTAGGCCTAGCACAGATACGCAGTATTTT
V gene: TRBV20-1; J gene: TRBJ1-1; clone size: .; D gene: .; CDR3 protein: CSATLPGARDTEAFF; CDR3 DNA: TGCAGTGCTACTCTTCCTGGGGCGCGTGACACTGAAGCTTTCTTT
V gene: TRBV12-3/TRBV12-4; J gene: TRBJ1-1; clone size: many; D gene: .; CDR3 protein: CASSYSSNTEAFF; CDR3 DNA: TGTGCCAGCAGTTACAGTTCGAACACTGAAGCTTTCTTT
V gene: TRBV27; J gene: TRBJ2-1; clone size: many; D gene: TRBD1; CDR3 protein: CASGGQAQFF; CDR3 DNA: TGTGCCAGCGGTGGACAGGCGCAGTTCTTC
V gene: TRBV11-1; J gene: TRBJ2-7; clone size: .; D gene: TRBD2; CDR3 protein: CASSFLSTGTSGLYEQYF; CDR3 DNA: TGTGCCAGCAGCTTCCTGTCGACCGGGACTAGCGGCCTCTACGAGCAGTACTTC
V gene: TRBV12-3/TRBV12-4; J gene: TRBJ1-4; clone size: many; D gene: .; CDR3 protein: CASTPAYSTNEKLFF; CDR3 DNA: TGTGCCAGCACGCCAGCTTACTCAACTAATGAAAAACTGTTTTTT
V gene: TRBV7-9; J gene: TRBJ2-4; clone size: many; D gene: .; CDR3 protein: CASGPTPGTGARGKNIQYF; CDR3 DNA: TGTGCCAGCGGCCCTACCCCCGGGACTGGGGCCCGAGGCAAAAACATTCAGTACTTC
V gene: TRBV6-5; J gene: TRBJ1-2; clone size: many; D gene: TRBD1; CDR3 protein: CASSSRFLLDRANNYGYTF; CDR3 DNA: TGTGCCAGCAGTTCTCGATTTCTTTTAGACAGGGCCAATAACTATGGCTACACCTTC
V gene: TRBV20-1; J gene: TRBJ2-7; clone size: many; D gene: .; CDR3 protein: CSARVGSSYEQYF; CDR3 DNA: TGCAGTGCCCGGGTAGGAAGTTCTTACGAGCAGTACTTC
V gene: TRBV4-2; J gene: TRBJ2-7; clone size: few; D gene: .; CDR3 protein: CASSQERSSSHEQYF; CDR3 DNA: TGTGCCAGCAGCCAAGAACGGTCCTCTAGCCACGAGCAGTACTTC
V gene: TRBV10-2; J gene: TRBJ2-2; clone size: few; D gene: .; CDR3 protein: CASSPGLSDTGELFF; CDR3 DNA: TGCGCCAGCAGTCCCGGGTTGAGCGACACCGGGGAGCTGTTTTTT
V gene: TRBV6-5; J gene: TRBJ1-1; clone size: many; D gene: .; CDR3 protein: CASSFAGSEAFF; CDR3 DNA: TGTGCCAGCAGTTTCGCGGGGAGTGAAGCTTTCTTT
V gene: TRBV7-9; J gene: TRBJ1-5; clone size: few; D gene: TRBD1; CDR3 protein: CASSLGVTGGNQPQHF; CDR3 DNA: TGTGCCAGCAGCTTAGGGGTTACAGGGGGCAATCAGCCCCAGCATTTT
V gene: TRBV29-1; J gene: TRBJ1-1; clone size: many; D gene: .; CDR3 protein: CSVGTVEAFF; CDR3 DNA: TGCAGCGTGGGGACGGTTGAAGCTTTCTTT
V gene: TRBV5-1; J gene: TRBJ2-2; clone size: many; D gene: .; CDR3 protein: CASSLGRGRYTGELFF; CDR3 DNA: TGCGCCAGCAGCTTGGGGCGAGGGAGATACACCGGGGAGCTGTTTTTT
V gene: TRBV4-1; J gene: TRBJ2-1; clone size: many; D gene: .; CDR3 protein: CASSPAGTDPRNEQFF; CDR3 DNA: TGCGCCAGCAGCCCGGCGGGGACCGACCCGAGGAATGAGCAGTTCTTC
V gene: TRBV20-1; J gene: TRBJ2-1; clone size: many; D gene: TRBD2; CDR3 protein: CSVRQYRVEPGTSFSNEQFF; CDR3 DNA: TGCAGTGTGCGTCAATATCGTGTGGAGCCCGGGACTAGCTTCTCCAATGAGCAGTTCTTC
V gene: TRBV6-4; J gene: TRBJ2-1; clone size: many; D gene: .; CDR3 protein: CASSDQDSTYNEQFF; CDR3 DNA: TGTGCCAGCAGTGACCAGGACAGTACCTACAATGAGCAGTTCTTC
V gene: TRBV4-2; J gene: TRBJ2-7; clone size: many; D gene: .; CDR3 protein: CASSQDLFLTRYEQYF; CDR3 DNA: TGTGCCAGCAGCCAAGATCTTTTCCTCACCCGATACGAGCAGTACTTC
V gene: TRBV5-1; J gene: TRBJ1-2; clone size: many; D gene: .; CDR3 protein: CASSPRTLGDYGYTF; CDR3 DNA: TGCGCCAGCAGCCCCCGTACCCTCGGCGACTATGGCTACACCTTC
V gene: TRBV11-2; J gene: TRBJ2-5; clone size: .; D gene: .; CDR3 protein: CASSLQYQETQYF; CDR3 DNA: TGTGCCAGCAGCTTACAGTACCAAGAGACCCAGTACTTC
V gene: TRBV11-2; J gene: TRBJ1-2; clone size: many; D gene: .; CDR3 protein: CASSPLAGSGYTF; CDR3 DNA: TGTGCCAGCAGCCCGCTCGCGGGGTCCGGCTACACCTTC
V gene: TRBV15; J gene: TRBJ2-3; clone size: few; D gene: .; CDR3 protein: CATSNREQGPWIDTQYF; CDR3 DNA: TGTGCCACCAGCAACAGAGAACAGGGACCTTGGATAGATACGCAGTATTTT
V gene: TRBV13; J gene: TRBJ1-2; clone size: many; D gene: .; CDR3 protein: CASNQQRRTYGYTF; CDR3 DNA: TGTGCCAGCAACCAACAGAGGCGGACCTATGGCTACACCTTC
V gene: TRBV4-3; J gene: TRBJ1-2; clone size: many; D gene: .; CDR3 protein: CASSQAAGRVGYGYTF; CDR3 DNA: TGCGCCAGCAGCCAAGCCGCTGGAAGGGTTGGCTATGGCTACACCTTC